The TCR beta chain described here comes from a study of T cell clones after liver transplantation. Study background: Subjects received no induction therapy and standard immunosuppression until randomization at 12-24 months post-transplant. Points from the study as a whole: Post-transplant time points were not standardized, so conclusions are preliminary. Migration into the graft, not deletion, may explain lost graft donor-reactive T cells. Donor-reactive sequences fell more than third party-reactive ones, suggesting partial deletion.

Notes on this clone: Antigen specificity is unknown.

V gave up 3 bases and J gave up 6 bases; unmatched junction bases: 3. CDR1 is SGHVS and CDR2 is FNYEAQ in the germline V gene. CDR3 length: 14 amino acids. The table came from immunoSEQ multiplex PCR; TCRdb's copy has only in-frame clones and leaves some out. The sample includes 65,000 to 80,000 clones, about four fifths of them seen just once. J is TRBJ2-3 and V is TRBV7-6; 10 bases agree with TRBD1. This TCR derives from a human donor who received a liver transplant. The starting material was CD4+ T cells from blood, obtained before liver transplant. CDR3 protein: CASSLTGGLDTQYF. The CDR3 nucleotides are TGTGCCAGCAGCTTGACAGGGGGCTTGGATACGCAGTATTTT.